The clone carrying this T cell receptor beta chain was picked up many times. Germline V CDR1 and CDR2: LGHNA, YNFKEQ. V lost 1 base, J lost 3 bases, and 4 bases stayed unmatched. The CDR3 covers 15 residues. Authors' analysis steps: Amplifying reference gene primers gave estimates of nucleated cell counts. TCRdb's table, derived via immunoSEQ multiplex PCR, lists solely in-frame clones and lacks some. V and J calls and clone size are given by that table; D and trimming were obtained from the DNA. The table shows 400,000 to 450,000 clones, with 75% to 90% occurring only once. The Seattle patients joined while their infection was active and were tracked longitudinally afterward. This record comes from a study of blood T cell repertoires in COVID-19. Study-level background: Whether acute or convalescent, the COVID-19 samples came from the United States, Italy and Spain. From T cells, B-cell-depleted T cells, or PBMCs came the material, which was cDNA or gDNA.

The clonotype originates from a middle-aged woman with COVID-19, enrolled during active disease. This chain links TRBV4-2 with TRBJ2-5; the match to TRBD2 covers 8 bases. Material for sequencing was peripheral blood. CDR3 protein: CASSQVGGGKETQYF. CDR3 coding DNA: TGTGCCAGCAGCCAAGTCGGGGGGGGAAAAGAGACCCAGTACTTC.